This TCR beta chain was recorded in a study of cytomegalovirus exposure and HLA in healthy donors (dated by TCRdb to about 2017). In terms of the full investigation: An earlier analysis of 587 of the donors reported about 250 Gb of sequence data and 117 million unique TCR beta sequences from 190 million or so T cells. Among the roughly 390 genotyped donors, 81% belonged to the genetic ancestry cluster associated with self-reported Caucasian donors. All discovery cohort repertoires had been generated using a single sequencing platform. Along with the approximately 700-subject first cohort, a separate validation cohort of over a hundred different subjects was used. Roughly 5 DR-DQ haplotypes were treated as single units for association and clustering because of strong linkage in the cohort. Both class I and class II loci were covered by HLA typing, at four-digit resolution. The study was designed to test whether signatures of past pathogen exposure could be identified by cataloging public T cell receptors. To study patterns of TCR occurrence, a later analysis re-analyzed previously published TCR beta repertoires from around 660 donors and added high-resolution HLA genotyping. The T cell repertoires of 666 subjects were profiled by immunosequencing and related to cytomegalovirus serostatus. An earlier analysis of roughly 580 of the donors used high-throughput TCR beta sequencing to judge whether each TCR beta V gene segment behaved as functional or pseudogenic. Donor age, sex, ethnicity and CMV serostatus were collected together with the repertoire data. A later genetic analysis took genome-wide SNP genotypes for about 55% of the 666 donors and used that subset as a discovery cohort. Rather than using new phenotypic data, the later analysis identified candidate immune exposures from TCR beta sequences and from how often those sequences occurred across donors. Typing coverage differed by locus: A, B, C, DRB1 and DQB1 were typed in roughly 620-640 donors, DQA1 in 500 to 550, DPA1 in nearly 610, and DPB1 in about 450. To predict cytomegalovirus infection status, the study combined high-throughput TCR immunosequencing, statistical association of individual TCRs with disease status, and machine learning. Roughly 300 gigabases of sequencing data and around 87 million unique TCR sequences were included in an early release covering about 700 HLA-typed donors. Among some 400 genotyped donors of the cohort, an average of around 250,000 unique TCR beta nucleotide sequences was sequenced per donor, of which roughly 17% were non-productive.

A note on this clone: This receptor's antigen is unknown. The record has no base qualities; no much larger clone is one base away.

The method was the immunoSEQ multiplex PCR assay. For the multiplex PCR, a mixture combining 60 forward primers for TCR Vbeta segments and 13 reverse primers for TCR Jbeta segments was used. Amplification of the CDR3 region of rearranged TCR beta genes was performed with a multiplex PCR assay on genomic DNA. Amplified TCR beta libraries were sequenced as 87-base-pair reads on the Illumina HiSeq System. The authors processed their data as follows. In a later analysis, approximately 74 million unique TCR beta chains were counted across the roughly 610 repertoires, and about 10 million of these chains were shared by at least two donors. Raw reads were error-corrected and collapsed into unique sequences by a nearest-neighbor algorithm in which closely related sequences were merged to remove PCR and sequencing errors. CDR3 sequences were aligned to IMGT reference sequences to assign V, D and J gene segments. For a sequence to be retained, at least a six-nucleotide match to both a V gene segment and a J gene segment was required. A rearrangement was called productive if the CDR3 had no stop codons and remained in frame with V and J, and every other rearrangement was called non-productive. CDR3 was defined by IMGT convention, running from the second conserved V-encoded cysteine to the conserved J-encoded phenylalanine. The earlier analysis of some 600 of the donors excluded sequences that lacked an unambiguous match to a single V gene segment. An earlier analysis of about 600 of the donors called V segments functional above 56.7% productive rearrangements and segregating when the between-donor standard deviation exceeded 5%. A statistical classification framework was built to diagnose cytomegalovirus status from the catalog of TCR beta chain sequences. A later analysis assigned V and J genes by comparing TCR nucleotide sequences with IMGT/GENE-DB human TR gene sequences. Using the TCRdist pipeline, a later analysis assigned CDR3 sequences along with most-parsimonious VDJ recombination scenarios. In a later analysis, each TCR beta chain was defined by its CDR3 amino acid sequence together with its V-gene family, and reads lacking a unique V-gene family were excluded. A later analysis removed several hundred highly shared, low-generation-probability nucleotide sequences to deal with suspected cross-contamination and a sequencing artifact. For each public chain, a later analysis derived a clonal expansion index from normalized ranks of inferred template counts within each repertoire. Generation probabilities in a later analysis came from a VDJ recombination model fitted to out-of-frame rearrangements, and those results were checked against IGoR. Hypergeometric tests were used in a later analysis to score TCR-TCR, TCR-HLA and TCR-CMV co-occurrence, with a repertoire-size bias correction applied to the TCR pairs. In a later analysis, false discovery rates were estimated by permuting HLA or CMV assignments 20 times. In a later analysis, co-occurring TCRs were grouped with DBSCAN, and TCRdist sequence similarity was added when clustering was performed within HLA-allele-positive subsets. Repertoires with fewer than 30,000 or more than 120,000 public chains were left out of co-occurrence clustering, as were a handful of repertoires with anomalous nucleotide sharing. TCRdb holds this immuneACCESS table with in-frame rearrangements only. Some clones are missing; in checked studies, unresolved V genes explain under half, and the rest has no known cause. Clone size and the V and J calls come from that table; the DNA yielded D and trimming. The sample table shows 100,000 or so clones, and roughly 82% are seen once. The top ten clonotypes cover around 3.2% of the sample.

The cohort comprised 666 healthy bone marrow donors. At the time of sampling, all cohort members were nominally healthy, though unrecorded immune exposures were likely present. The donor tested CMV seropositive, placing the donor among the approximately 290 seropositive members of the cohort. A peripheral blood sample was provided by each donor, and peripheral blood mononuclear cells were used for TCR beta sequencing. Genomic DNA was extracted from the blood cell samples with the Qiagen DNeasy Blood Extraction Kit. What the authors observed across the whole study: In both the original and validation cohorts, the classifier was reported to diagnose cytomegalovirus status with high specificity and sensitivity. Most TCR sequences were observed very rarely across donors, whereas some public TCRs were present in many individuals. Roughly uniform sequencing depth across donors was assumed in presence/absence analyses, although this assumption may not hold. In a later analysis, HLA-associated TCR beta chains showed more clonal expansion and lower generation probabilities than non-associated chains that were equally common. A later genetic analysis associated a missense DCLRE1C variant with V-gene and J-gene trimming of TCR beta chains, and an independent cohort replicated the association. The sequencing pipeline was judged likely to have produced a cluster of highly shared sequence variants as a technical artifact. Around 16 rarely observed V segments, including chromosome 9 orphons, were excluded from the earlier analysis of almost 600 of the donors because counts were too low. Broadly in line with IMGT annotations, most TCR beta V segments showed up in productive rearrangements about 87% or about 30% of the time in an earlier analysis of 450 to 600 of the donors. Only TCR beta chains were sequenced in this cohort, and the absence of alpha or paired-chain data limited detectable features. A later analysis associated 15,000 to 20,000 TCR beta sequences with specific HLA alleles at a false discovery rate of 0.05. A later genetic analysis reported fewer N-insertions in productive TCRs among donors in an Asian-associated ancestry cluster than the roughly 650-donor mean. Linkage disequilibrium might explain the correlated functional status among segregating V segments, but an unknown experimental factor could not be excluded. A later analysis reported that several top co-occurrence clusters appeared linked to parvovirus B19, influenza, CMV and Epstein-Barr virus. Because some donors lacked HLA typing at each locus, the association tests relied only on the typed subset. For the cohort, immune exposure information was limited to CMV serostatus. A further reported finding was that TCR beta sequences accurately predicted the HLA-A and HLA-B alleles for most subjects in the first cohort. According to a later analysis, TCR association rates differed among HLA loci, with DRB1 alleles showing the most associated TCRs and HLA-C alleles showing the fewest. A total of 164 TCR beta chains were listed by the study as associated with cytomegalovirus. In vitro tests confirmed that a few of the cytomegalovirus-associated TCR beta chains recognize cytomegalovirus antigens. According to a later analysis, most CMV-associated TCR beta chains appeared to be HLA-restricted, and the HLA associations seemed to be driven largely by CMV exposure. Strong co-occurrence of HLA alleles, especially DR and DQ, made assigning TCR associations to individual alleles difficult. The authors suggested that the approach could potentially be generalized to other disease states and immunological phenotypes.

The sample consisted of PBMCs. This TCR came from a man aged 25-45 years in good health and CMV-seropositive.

The DNA is as follows: TGTGCCAGCAGCTTAGCAACAGGGTCTGAAGCTTTCTTT. The resulting protein is CASSLATGSEAFF. In this chain, TRBV7-7 is recombined with TRBJ1-1, with TRBD1 tentatively as D gene (6 bases match). The CDR3, from cysteine to phenylalanine, totals 13 residues. The kept DNA is CDR3 alone, 39 bases in frame from the first base. CDR1 and CDR2, per the germline V gene (reference sequence), are SSHAT and FNYEAQ. V is cut by 0 bases and J by 6 bases, and the space between the germline ends is 8 bases.